This note documents a single T cell receptor (beta chain) sequence. What it binds is unknown. These data originate in a study of T cell responses to AZD1222 COVID-19 vaccine. Findings and caveats of the study: The reported proportion of spike-specific TCRs targeting unmutated variant regions was nearly half.

TCRdb's table, derived via immunoSEQ multiplex PCR, lists solely in-frame clones and lacks some. The sample consists of roughly 170,000 clones, around 87% of them appearing once. Trimming took off 0 bases at V and 8 bases at J, with 14 bases between the two ends. The CDR3 is 15 amino acids. Germline loops: CDR1 SGHRS, CDR2 YFSETQ. The specimen comprised peripheral blood, sampled on day 0 of AZD1222 vaccination. The clonotype originates from an adult in good health. The rearrangement links TRBV5-1 to TRBJ1-4; a possible D gene is TRBD1 (5 bases). The CDR3 DNA reads TGCGCCAGCAGCTTGGCCACGGGGAAGGGGGAAAAACTGTTTTTT. Translation: CASSLATGKGEKLFF.